The next 15 T cell receptor beta chains were all read from a single sample in a study of T-cell memory formation after mild COVID-19. TCRdb recomputed calls from the 5' RACE reads with MiXCR, one row per CDR3 protein. The repertoire includes under 600,000 distinct CDR3 sequences, 20% to 25% of them detected once, and around 7.7% sits in the top ten. Input material: PBMCs or a T cell subset sorted from them (not recorded which). Source of these receptors: an adult woman who had mild COVID-19 (a few samples of this study predate the infection). Cell type and time point are not known.

This clonotype was picked up a small number of times. The chain recombines TRBV7-9 with TRBJ2-2; 8 bases match TRBD1. The CDR3 spans 15 residues. V lost 6 bases, J lost 6 bases, and 9 bases stayed unmatched. CDR1 SEHNR and CDR2 FQNEAQ come from the germline V gene (reference sequence). CDR3 in amino acids: CASRSTGQVAGELFF. For the CDR3, the DNA is TGTGCCAGCAGATCCACGGGACAGGTGGCCGGGGAGCTGTTTTTT.

This chain uses TRBV7-9 with TRBJ2-6; D is ambiguous. CDR3 size: 16 residues. Germline V gene lookup returns CDR1 SEHNR and CDR2 FQNEAQ (reference sequence). With 4 bases removed from V and 0 bases from J, the gap between germline ends came to 10 bases. The CDR3 coding sequence is TGTGCCAGCAGCTCGCTGACGATCTCTGGGGCCAACGTCCTGACTTTC. Protein product: CASSSLTISGANVLTF.

This clonotype was found a few times. This sequence joins TRBV6-6 and TRBJ1-2; 7 bases fit TRBD1. Trimming at V came to 6 bases and at J to 3 bases, leaving 10 bases not matched to a gene. The V gene's germline CDR1 is MNHNY and CDR2 SVGAGI (reference sequence). There are 15 residues in the CDR3. The CDR3 bases are TGTGCCAGCAGCCTCGGGAGGGGGCAAGACTATGGCTACACCTTC. Its protein is CASSLGRGQDYGYTF.

Worth noting for this clonotype: Germline is not matched at one junction end, which may reflect a read error. The rearrangement uses TRBV24-1 and TRBJ2-5, with D possibly being TRBD1 (6 bases). CDR3 length: 15 amino acids. The germline CDR1 and CDR2 sequences are KGHDR and SFDVKD. The CDR3 bases are TGTACCACCAGTTTAGGCAGGGGACCCCAAGAGACCCAGTACTTC. It translates to CTTSLGRGPQETQYF.

This clonotype was picked up a small number of times. This chain joins TRBV5-1 and TRBJ1-3; no reliable D call. CDR3 length: 17 residues. Deletions cut 1 base from V and 0 bases from J, with 14 bases between. The germline V gene encodes CDR1 SGHRS and CDR2 YFSETQ. The CDR3 region is CASSLWGESRSGNTIYF. The CDR3 DNA is TGCGCCAGCAGCTTGTGGGGAGAGAGCCGCTCTGGAAACACCATATATTTT.

Written as DNA, the CDR3 is TGTGCCAGCAGCTTAGTCATGTCCAGGGGGCATGGGGTGAGTTCACCCCTCCACTTT. Translation: CASSLVMSRGHGVSSPLHF. The chain couples TRBV7-9 to TRBJ1-6; 8 bases map to TRBD1. J gave up 9 bases and V 1 base, and 17 bases lay outside the gene matches. The CDR3 contains 19 residues. Germline CDR1 SEHNR, CDR2 FQNEAQ (reference sequence).

In its sample, this clonotype was seen a few times. CDR3 residues: CASRSDAGNTIYF. DNA of the CDR3: TGTGCCAGCAGATCCGACGCTGGAAACACCATATATTTT. This chain joins TRBV6-6 and TRBJ1-3; the D is unclear. V shed 6 bases and J shed 2 bases, with 8 bases lying between them. This CDR3 has 13 amino acids. Germline V gene sequence: CDR1 MNHNY, CDR2 SVGAGI (reference sequence).

This clonotype was observed a few times. This chain links TRBV11-3 with TRBJ1-5; TRBD1 is a possible D gene (6 bases). This CDR3 has 15 residues. The V gene's germline CDR1 is SGHNT and CDR2 YENEEA. V dropped 0 bases and J dropped 4 bases, with 10 bases sitting between them. The CDR3 DNA reads as TGTGCCAGCAGCTTAGATGGACAGCGTAATCAGCCCCAGCATTTT. The encoded protein is CASSLDGQRNQPQHF.

The chain carries TRBV5-1 and TRBJ2-1; no clear D. The CDR3 is 12 amino acids. Germline V gene data show CDR1 as SGHRS and CDR2 as YFSETQ. The V and J ends lost 4 bases and 7 bases respectively, with 9 bases between them. CDR3 sequence reads: CASSIVGNEQFF. CDR3 coding DNA: TGCGCCAGCAGCATCGTTGGGAATGAGCAGTTCTTC.

This clonotype was picked up a small number of times. The chain combines TRBV2 with TRBJ2-1; 14 bases agree with TRBD2. Unmatched junction bases numbered 3, after V lost 6 bases and J lost 2 bases. This CDR3 is built from 16 residues. Germline values: CDR1 SNHLY, CDR2 FYNNEI. The CDR3 DNA sequence: TGTGCCAGCAGGGGGACTAGCGGGGGACCCTACAATGAGCAGTTCTTC. This translates into CASRGTSGGPYNEQFF.

This chain connects TRBV5-1 to TRBJ2-7; no clear D gene. Germline V gene data show CDR1 as SGHRS and CDR2 as YFSETQ. Between the trimmed V and J ends, which lost 4 bases and 0 bases, there was a span of 14 bases. CDR3 length: 15 amino acids. CDR3 DNA sequence: TGCGCCAGCAGCGGGGAAAGCGCGTACTCCTACGAGCAGTACTTC. It codes for CASSGESAYSYEQYF.

This clonotype has only a few counts. The V and J genes are TRBV7-6 and TRBJ2-1; 9 positions agree with TRBD2. V lost 5 bases and J lost 3; bases outside the gene matches: 8. Germline V gene lookup returns CDR1 SGHVS and CDR2 FNYEAQ. This CDR3 spans 16 amino acids. In DNA, the CDR3 is TGTGCCAGCAGCCCGCTGGCGGGGGGGTTCTACAATGAGCAGTTCTTC. The encoded protein is CASSPLAGGFYNEQFF.

This chain uses TRBV6-1 with TRBJ2-7; 7 nucleotides line up with TRBD2. J lost 5 bases, V lost 4 bases, and 11 bases had no gene match. This CDR3 is built from 15 residues. CDR1 is MNHNS, CDR2 SASEGT, per germline. The CDR3: CASSAGGSGINEQYF. In DNA, the CDR3 is TGTGCCAGCAGTGCCGGCGGGAGCGGTATCAACGAGCAGTACTTC.

J is TRBJ2-7 and V is TRBV18, with TRBD1 matching over 10 bases. This CDR3 is 14 amino acids long. V was pared by 4 bases and J by 4 bases, with 4 bases of the junction left unmatched. Germline V gene data show CDR1 as KGHSH and CDR2 as LQKENI. CDR3 loop: CASSQTGGRYEQYF. The CDR3, as DNA: TGTGCCAGCTCACAGACAGGGGGCCGATACGAGCAGTACTTC.

The table lists this clonotype with a few counts. The chain employs TRBV9 and TRBJ1-2, with D perhaps TRBD1 (5 bases). This CDR3 contains 13 residues. Germline CDR1 is SGDLS and CDR2 is YYNGEE. The V end lost 10 bases, the J end lost 4 bases, and 17 bases lay between the germline ends. CDR3 sequence: CARSTTVSYGYTF. As DNA, the CDR3 is TGTGCCCGATCTACGACAGTCTCCTATGGCTACACCTTC. The full variable domain, rest sourced from reference TRBV9 and TRBJ1-2, is DSGVTQTPKHLITATGQRVTLRCSPRSGDLSVYWYQQSLDQGLQFLIQYYNGEERAKGNILERFSAQQFPDLHSELNLSSLELGDSALYFCARSTTVSYGYTFGSGTRLTVV.